Below are 20 T cell receptor beta chains sequenced from a single sample in a study of blood T cell repertoires in COVID-19. Sequenced by immunoSEQ multiplex PCR; TCRdb stores in-frame clones only, minus some. The sample yields over 45,000 clones, around 67% seen once. The sample consisted of peripheral blood. The receptors originated from a woman between 45 and 60 years old with active or convalescent COVID-19.

This clone was picked up a small number of times. V is TRBV2 and J is TRBJ2-2; maybe TRBD2 (6 bases). The ends were cut back, 8 bases at V and 13 bases at J, with 23 bases in the middle. Germline assignment: CDR1 SNHLY and CDR2 FYNNEI. The CDR3 length is 14 residues. The CDR3 loop reads CASSGEYTSKGLFF. CDR3 in DNA: TGTGCCAGCTCGGGAGAGTATACGTCGAAAGGGCTGTTTTTT.

V gene TRBV30 combines with J gene TRBJ2-3; 8 bases agree with TRBD1. This CDR3 is built from 15 residues. CDR1 and CDR2 from the germline V gene are GTSNPN and SVGIG (reference sequence). J lost 3 bases, V lost 1 base, and 6 bases had no gene match. CDR3 in DNA: TGTGCCTGGAGTGAAGCCCAGGGGGCAACAGATACGCAGTATTTT. This gives the protein CAWSEAQGATDTQYF.

The chain uses TRBV19 and TRBJ2-1; TRBD2 is a possible D gene (5 bases). The CDR3 runs 14 residues. Trimming stripped 7 bases from V and 1 base from J, with 11 bases between. Germline V gene lookup returns CDR1 LNHDA and CDR2 SQIVND (reference sequence). Here the CDR3 DNA reads TGTGCCAGTACGCCTAGCCGTTCCTACAATGAGCAGTTCTTC. It codes for CASTPSRSYNEQFF.

This rearrangement joins TRBV25-1 to TRBJ2-3; 8 bases agree with TRBD2. The CDR3 consists of 14 residues. Per germline, CDR1 MGHDK and CDR2 SYGVNS. With V trimmed by 5 bases and J by 6 bases, 7 bases remained unmatched. CDR3 region: CASSHGRDLDTQYF. The CDR3 nucleotides are TGTGCCAGCAGTCACGGGAGGGACTTGGATACGCAGTATTTT.

The rearrangement uses TRBV11-1 and TRBJ2-1, with 8 bases fitting TRBD1. CDR1 and CDR2 from the germline V gene are SGHAT and FQDESV (reference sequence). There are 16 residues in the CDR3. J was trimmed by 4 bases and V by 3 bases; bases with no gene match: 8. The CDR3 here is CASSFGQGGKYNEQFF. CDR3 DNA sequence: TGTGCCAGCAGCTTTGGACAGGGCGGAAAGTACAATGAGCAGTTCTTC.

The CDR3 coding sequence is TGTGCCAACCAGGGACAACGATACTATGGCTACACCTTC. Its protein product is CANQGQRYYGYTF. This rearrangement joins TRBV2 to TRBJ1-2; D may be TRBD1 (6 bases). The CDR3 spans 13 residues. V gave up 10 bases and J gave up 3 bases, with 15 bases separating them. Germline assignment: CDR1 SNHLY and CDR2 FYNNEI.

This chain connects TRBV6-5 to TRBJ2-1; unclear D gene. The germline CDR1 and CDR2 sequences are MNHEY and SVGAGI. The CDR3 is made up of 12 amino acids. With 2 bases removed from V and 7 bases from J, the gap between germline ends came to 6 bases. The chain's CDR3 is CASSYGLNEQFF. In DNA, the CDR3 is TGTGCCAGCAGTTACGGGCTAAATGAGCAGTTCTTC.

J is TRBJ2-5 and V is TRBV29-1; TRBD1 might be the D (6 bases). CDR3 length equals 12 residues. In germline, CDR1 is SQVTM, CDR2 ANQGSEA. V lost 7 bases to trimming and J lost 2 bases, with 11 bases between them. The CDR3 region has the DNA TGCAGCGCTCGGGACAATCAAGAGACCCAGTACTTC. Its protein product is CSARDNQETQYF. Together with reference TRBV29-1 and TRBJ2-5, the CDR3 gives the full variable domain: SAVISQKPSRDICQRGTSLTIQCQVDSQVTMMFWYRQQPGQSLTLIATANQGSEATYESGFVIDKFPISRPNLTFSTLTVSNMSPEDSSIYLCSARDNQETQYFGPGTRLLVL.

The chain recombines TRBV20-1 with TRBJ1-4; 8 nucleotides line up with TRBD1. With 3 bases clipped from V and 10 bases from J, the junction kept 10 bases outside the gene matches. The CDR3 spans 14 residues. Germline V gives CDR1 DFQATT, CDR2 SNEGSKA (reference sequence). The CDR3 region is CSASAGGAKGKLFF. CDR3 DNA: TGCAGTGCTAGTGCAGGGGGCGCCAAGGGAAAACTGTTTTTT.

V gene TRBV28 combines with J gene TRBJ2-7; D is undetermined. The germline V gene encodes CDR1 MDHEN and CDR2 SYDVKM. This CDR3 contains 10 residues. Trimming cost V 5 bases and J 3 bases, with 2 bases left between them. The CDR3 sequence is CASSHYEQYF. The CDR3 nucleotides read TGTGCCAGCAGTCACTACGAGCAGTACTTC.

This sequence joins TRBV19 and TRBJ2-4; 9 bases fit TRBD1. The CDR3 length is 15 residues. Germline lookup yields CDR1 LNHDA and CDR2 SQIVND (reference sequence). V lost 5 bases, J lost 6 bases, and 8 bases stayed unmatched. The CDR3 protein is CASSAQGAHGNIQYF. In DNA, the CDR3 is TGTGCCAGTAGTGCACAGGGGGCCCACGGAAACATTCAGTACTTC.

V gene TRBV9 combines with J gene TRBJ2-2, with TRBD2 matching over 14 bases. CDR1 and CDR2 from the germline V gene are SGDLS and YYNGEE. V shed 9 bases and J 7 bases; nucleotides not matched to a gene: 11. There are 16 residues in the CDR3. CDR3 region: CATTRGLAGEGGELFF. In DNA, the CDR3 is TGTGCCACCACACGGGGACTAGCGGGAGAGGGCGGGGAGCTGTTTTTT.

The chain combines TRBV7-6 with TRBJ2-7, with D perhaps matching TRBD2 (5 bases). Trimming pared 1 base from V and 4 bases from J, leaving 14 bases between. This CDR3 region has 15 residues. CDR1 and CDR2 (germline): SGHVS, FNYEAQ. The DNA for the CDR3 is TGTGCCAGCAGCTTAGAGGCTACAGCGGCTTACGAGCAGTACTTC. Its translation is CASSLEATAAYEQYF.

Here the CDR3 reads CASSLRLAGGGETQYF. The CDR3 DNA is TGTGCCAGCAGCCTTCGATTAGCGGGAGGGGGGGAGACCCAGTACTTC. J is TRBJ2-5 and V is TRBV3-1 (or the pseudogene TRBV3-2), with 11 nucleotides matching TRBD2. Germline values: CDR1 LGHDT, CDR2 YNNKEL (reference sequence). The CDR3 has 16 amino acids. V lost 4 bases and J lost 5; bases outside the gene matches: 9.

V gene TRBV5-1 combines with J gene TRBJ2-1; D ambiguous. The germline gives CDR1 SGHRS, CDR2 YFSETQ. CDR3 length: 13 amino acids. V shed 0 bases and J shed 4 bases, with 5 bases lying between them. The CDR3 nucleotides read TGCGCCAGCAGCTTGGAACTATACAATGAGCAGTTCTTC. This encodes CASSLELYNEQFF.

This sequence joins TRBV10-3 and TRBJ2-3; D gene ambiguous. Germline V CDR1 and CDR2: ENHRY, SYGVKD. V lost 0 bases, J lost 0 bases, and 4 bases lay in between. The CDR3 loop spans 14 amino acids. The CDR3 coding sequence is TGTGCCATCAGTGAGTCTACTAGCACAGATACGCAGTATTTT. This gives the protein CAISESTSTDTQYF.

The chain carries TRBV7-8 and TRBJ2-7; a possible D gene is TRBD2 (6 bases). The CDR3 is 17 amino acids. The V end was cut by 5 bases, the J end by 0 bases, with 20 bases between. Germline CDR1 is SGHVS and CDR2 is FQNEAQ. CDR3 nucleotides: TGTGCCAGCAGCCCCGGGACTTTTTTCCCCAGCTCCTACGAGCAGTACTTC. Protein product: CASSPGTFFPSSYEQYF.

The chain has TRBV2 and TRBJ2-1; the match to TRBD2 covers 10 bases. Germline CDR1 SNHLY, CDR2 FYNNEI. Trimming removed 9 bases from V and 6 bases from J; junction bases left unmatched: 5. The CDR3 totals 13 residues. For the CDR3, the DNA is TGTGCCAGGAAGCGGGAGGGGGGCAATGAGCAGTTCTTC. Amino acid sequence: CARKREGGNEQFF.

The chain links TRBV18 to TRBJ2-7; D gene uncertain. This CDR3 has 13 amino acids. The V gene lost 2 bases and the J gene lost 1 base, with 6 bases spanning the gap. Germline V CDR1 and CDR2: KGHSH, LQKENI. The CDR3 DNA sequence: TGTGCCAGCTCACCAGGGCTTTCCTACGAGCAGTACTTC. This codes for CASSPGLSYEQYF.

The chain is built from TRBV7-2 and TRBJ1-4; a possible D gene is TRBD1 (5 bases). The germline CDR1 and CDR2 sequences are SGHTA and FQGNSA. The CDR3 covers 15 residues. The V end lost 1 base, the J end lost 4 bases, and 10 bases lay between the germline ends. The chain's CDR3 is CASSLGDSYNEKLFF. The DNA for the CDR3 is TGTGCCAGCAGCTTAGGAGACAGTTATAATGAAAAACTGTTTTTT. Full variable domain (remainder filled in from reference TRBV7-2 and TRBJ1-4): GAGVSQSPSNKVTEKGKDVELRCDPISGHTALYWYRQSLGQGLEFLIYFQGNSAPDKSGLPSDRFSAERTGGSVSTLTIQRTQQEDSAVYLCASSLGDSYNEKLFFGSGTQLSVL.